This T cell receptor beta chain comes out of a study of blood T cell repertoires in COVID-19. Data came from immunoSEQ multiplex PCR; TCRdb stores just in-frame clones and leaves some out. The table shows around 95,000 clones, with roughly 84% occurring only once. In germline, CDR1 is KGHSH, CDR2 LQKENI. The CDR3 totals 14 residues. V was pared by 5 bases and J by 5 bases, with 7 bases of the junction left unmatched. This TCR derives from a man aged 25 to 40 in a cohort sampled during active COVID-19. Source material: peripheral blood. The rearrangement uses TRBV18 and TRBJ1-2, with 8 bases aligning to TRBD1. This chain's CDR3 is CASSVGQGNYGYTF. The CDR3 bases are TGTGCCAGCTCAGTCGGACAGGGTAATTATGGCTACACCTTC.